The 12 T cell receptor beta chains below were found in one sample sequenced in a study of Ad26.COV2.S vaccination and SARS-CoV-2 variants (dated by TCRdb to about 2021). Library preparation employed the immunoSEQ multiplex PCR assay. TCRdb took this table from immuneACCESS and kept in-frame rearrangements with V and J called. Such tables lack part of the clones; where checked against another copy, unresolved V genes explain under half of the gap, and the rest is unexplained. Counted in this sample were about 480,000 clones; approximately 88% of them appeared once. The ten largest clonotypes hold around 13% of the sample. According to the study, the label for this sample's treatment or condition signals: roughly 19 received Ad26.COV2.S at low or high dose, single or two shots; several received placebo; per-sample allocation not given. For vaccine and placebo recipients, repertoires were sequenced using samples collected on day 63 after the first injection.

The source was peripheral blood, collected in a trial of Ad26.COV2.S vaccine versus placebo. Receptors originate from a person between 18 and 65 years old who received the Ad26.COV2.S COVID-19 vaccine or a placebo.

V is TRBV11-3 and J is TRBJ1-3; D gene uncertain. Trimming removed 3 bases at V and 0 bases at J, with 15 bases between. Germline lookup yields CDR1 SGHNT and CDR2 YENEEA. This CDR3 contains 17 residues. The CDR3 nucleotides read TGTGCCAGCAGCTTCCTTTTCAGCCTTCACTCTGGAAACACCATATATTTT. This encodes CASSFLFSLHSGNTIYF.

The chain employs TRBV11-1 and TRBJ2-1; the match to TRBD2 covers 8 bases. The ends lost 2 bases at V and 0 bases at J; junction bases unmatched: 3. In germline, CDR1 is SGHAT, CDR2 FQDESV (reference sequence). The CDR3 loop spans 16 amino acids. The CDR3 region is CASSLSLAGSYNEQFF. CDR3 DNA: TGTGCCAGCAGCTTATCCCTAGCGGGCTCCTACAATGAGCAGTTCTTC.

V usage is TRBV5-1 and J usage is TRBJ2-1; tentative D call: TRBD2 (5 bases). V was pared by 5 bases and J by 1 base, with 10 bases between. This CDR3 is 14 amino acids long. The V gene's germline CDR1 is SGHRS and CDR2 YFSETQ. The DNA for the CDR3 is TGCGCCAGCAGATCCGAGGGATCCTACAATGAGCAGTTCTTC. Protein sequence: CASRSEGSYNEQFF. The whole variable domain, filled in from reference TRBV5-1 and TRBJ2-1, reads KAGVTQTPRYLIKTRGQQVTLSCSPISGHRSVSWYQQTPGQGLQFLFEYFSETQRNKGNFPGRFSGRQFSNSRSEMNVSTLELGDSALYLCASRSEGSYNEQFFGPGTRLTVL.

This clone was recorded many times. The J gene is TRBJ1-6, the V gene TRBV11-2; the D gene is possibly TRBD1 (5 bases). This CDR3 is built from 13 residues. The germline V gene encodes CDR1 SGHAT and CDR2 FQNNGV. The V and J ends lost 3 bases and 6 bases respectively, with 6 bases between them. The CDR3 sequence: CASSLQGNSPLHF. CDR3 in DNA: TGTGCCAGCAGCTTGCAGGGTAATTCACCCCTCCACTTT.

This chain connects TRBV28 to TRBJ1-1; TRBD1 is a possible D gene (6 bases). V lost 6 bases and J 1 base, leaving 12 bases between the germline ends. The CDR3 runs to 14 residues. The germline CDR1 and CDR2 sequences are MDHEN and SYDVKM. The CDR3 sequence is CASSQTGWNTEAFF. CDR3 coding DNA: TGTGCCAGCAGCCAGACAGGCTGGAACACTGAAGCTTTCTTT. The variable domain in full, with the rest retrieved from reference TRBV28 and TRBJ1-1, is DVKVTQSSRYLVKRTGEKVFLECVQDMDHENMFWYRQDPGLGLRLIYFSYDVKMKEKGDIPEGYSVSREKKERFSLILESASTNQTSMYLCASSQTGWNTEAFFGQGTRLTVV.

This rearrangement joins TRBV11-2 to TRBJ2-1; TRBD2 matches at 9 bases. Germline CDR1 and CDR2: SGHAT and FQNNGV. CDR3 length: 16 amino acids. J gave up 6 bases and V 5 bases, and 11 bases lay outside the gene matches. CDR3: CASSRIAGVRGNEQFF. In nucleotides, the CDR3 is TGTGCCAGCAGCAGAATAGCGGGAGTGAGGGGCAATGAGCAGTTCTTC.

V and J are TRBV3-1 (or the pseudogene TRBV3-2) and TRBJ1-5; D is unclear. This CDR3 is built from 13 residues. Germline V gene lookup returns CDR1 LGHDT and CDR2 YNNKEL (reference sequence). The V gene lost 2 bases and the J gene lost 4 bases, with 6 bases spanning the gap. CDR3 nucleotides: TGTGCCAGCAGCCAAACCCTAAATCAGCCCCAGCATTTT. Protein sequence: CASSQTLNQPQHF.

The chain combines TRBV24-1 with TRBJ1-5, with D uncertain. Trimming removed 4 bases at V and 7 bases at J, with 10 bases between. Per germline, CDR1 KGHDR and CDR2 SFDVKD. The CDR3 runs 13 residues. CDR3 coding DNA: TGTGCCACCAGTGACTCCGCCCCCCAGCCCCAGCATTTT. Amino acid sequence: CATSDSAPQPQHF.

This chain joins TRBV2 and TRBJ1-4; D unclear. This CDR3 has 14 amino acids. Looked up from germline, CDR1 is SNHLY and CDR2 is FYNNEI. The V and J ends lost 8 bases and 7 bases respectively, with 17 bases between them. CDR3 coding DNA: TGTGCCAGCCGGGGATTTAGAGCACTTGAAAAACTGTTTTTT. It specifies CASRGFRALEKLFF.

CDR3 nucleotide sequence: TGTGCCAGCAGCTTAACAGCGGGAGCACCCGGCGAGCAGTACTTC. Translating gives CASSLTAGAPGEQYF. This chain uses TRBV7-2 with TRBJ2-7; 8 positions agree with TRBD2. The V gene end was trimmed by 2 bases and the J gene end by 6 bases; junction bases not matched to a gene: 9. There are 15 residues in the CDR3. Germline assignment: CDR1 SGHTA and CDR2 FQGNSA.

The V call is TRBV28, the J call TRBJ2-1, with a possible D match to TRBD2 (5 bases). V was shortened by 5 bases and J by 9 bases, with 17 bases between the two germline ends. This CDR3 is built from 14 residues. Germline V CDR1 and CDR2: MDHEN, SYDVKM. The CDR3 loop is CASSPRTPRGEQFF. Here the CDR3 DNA reads TGTGCCAGCAGTCCTCGGACCCCCCGGGGTGAGCAGTTCTTC.

The chain employs TRBV19 and TRBJ2-7; 8 bases line up with TRBD1. The CDR3 runs to 16 residues. Per germline, CDR1 LNHDA and CDR2 SQIVND (reference sequence). Trimming removed 5 bases from V and 6 bases from J; junction bases left unmatched: 15. CDR3 coding DNA: TGTGCCAGTAGTCTCATCTTTGGGGGACAGGAGACCGAGCAGTACTTC. It encodes CASSLIFGGQETEQYF. Using reference TRBV19 and TRBJ2-7 for the parts outside the CDR3, the full variable domain is DGGITQSPKYLFRKEGQNVTLSCEQNLNHDAMYWYRQDPGQGLRLIYYSQIVNDFQKGDIAEGYSVSREKKESFPLTVTSAQKNPTAFYLCASSLIFGGQETEQYFGPGTRLTVT.